The T cell receptor beta chain described here comes from a study of T cells in Graves' hyperthyroidism and ophthalmopathy. This clonotype was counted ten times or more. Its specificity is not known. Germline V gene sequence: CDR1 KGHSH, CDR2 LQKENI. Deletions cut 6 bases from V and 8 bases from J, with 14 bases between. The CDR3 length is 13 residues. General study points: The majority of expanded thyroid clonotypes above 0.001 also appeared in blood.

Regions amplified from RNA transcripts were the TCR beta CDR3 regions. Initially, a first-round RT-PCR of the TCR CDR3 employed the HTBI primer set. TCRdb reanalysed the multiplex PCR reads using MiXCR and keeps one entry per CDR3 protein. The sample lists fewer than 500,000 distinct CDR3 sequences, about 13% seen once, with 20% in the top ten. The TCR originated in a man younger than 45 with Graves' hyperthyroidism that later progressed to Graves' ophthalmopathy. This rearrangement joins TRBV18 to TRBJ2-1; D uncertain. Sequences were obtained from blood. The CDR3 spells CASSRMSGDEQFF. The CDR3 nucleotides are TGTGCCAGCTCGCGGATGTCTGGCGATGAGCAGTTCTTC.